This TCR beta chain was captured in a study of identical twins. Template switching created a universal primer site, and the cDNA included unique molecular identifiers. TCRdb used MiXCR to reprocess the 5' RACE reads, holding one entry per CDR3 protein. The sample lists 300,000 to 400,000 distinct CDR3 sequences, approximately 13% occurring once. Overall study findings and caveats: Beta clonotypes that were abundant in cord blood contained fewer insertions, a pattern absent from memory repertoires.

The sample holds many counts of this clonotype. Its antigen remains unknown. The germline V gene has CDR1 SGHKS and CDR2 YYEKEE (reference sequence). This CDR3 region has 11 residues. Trimming cost V 4 bases and J 2 bases, with 2 bases left between them. These same data were also listed under a study on yellow fever vaccine responses in identical twins.

Material: CD8+ T cells sorted from blood. V and J are TRBV5-5 and TRBJ2-3; no clear D. This receptor was obtained from a woman aged 18-29 years in good health. CDR3 nucleotides: TGTGCCAGCAGCCACACAGATACGCAGTATTTT. Translated, it gives CASSHTDTQYF.